This TCR beta chain was retrieved from a study of PD-L1 blockade in urothelial cancer. Looking at the study overall: When patients started atezolizumab in the mid-2010s, it was given at 1,200 mg intravenously every 3 weeks. Samples of blood were analyzed 3 weeks (second dose) and 6 weeks after treatment start. Blood samples contained a median about 130,000 T cells.

Assay used: immunoSEQ multiplex PCR; TCRdb lists only in-frame clones, some missing. The table has roughly 100,000 clones, approximately 85% seen once. Deletions cut 5 bases from V and 6 bases from J, with 14 bases between. The CDR3 totals 14 residues. In germline, CDR1 is MNHEY, CDR2 SMNVEV (reference sequence). Each patient presented with locally advanced or metastatic urothelial carcinoma. The material was PBMCs, obtained around atezolizumab (anti-PD-L1) treatment. This TCR derives from a man in his fifties or sixties with urothelial cancer. This chain links TRBV27 with TRBJ1-5; D unresolved. CDR3 residues: CASSAIIDSQPQHF. CDR3 in DNA: TGTGCCAGCAGTGCGATTATAGACTCTCAGCCCCAGCATTTT.